Shown below are 27 T cell receptor beta chains from a single sample sequenced in a study of identical twins. TCRdb processed the 5' RACE reads anew with MiXCR; each CDR3 protein has one entry. The sample includes some 760,000 distinct CDR3 sequences, approximately 18% seen only once; the top ten take around 13%. These data were also filed under a second study, of T cells expressing NK-cell markers.

What was sequenced was PBMCs. The receptors originated from a woman aged 18 to 35 in good health.

This sequence joins TRBV30 and TRBJ2-3; perhaps TRBD2 as D (5 bases). The CDR3 runs to 15 residues. The V and J ends lost 1 base and 2 bases respectively, with 13 bases between them. Germline values: CDR1 GTSNPN, CDR2 SVGIG (reference sequence). The CDR3, as DNA: TGTGCCTGGAGTGGTGGAAGGACTGCCACAGATACGCAGTATTTT. Translation gives CAWSGGRTATDTQYF.

The V and J genes are TRBV6-2 or TRBV6-3 and TRBJ2-7; 11 positions match TRBD2. Trimming cost V 5 bases and J 3 bases; bases outside gene matches: 6. CDR1 and CDR2 (germline): MNHEY, SVGEGT. This CDR3 contains 15 residues. CDR3 nucleotides: TGTGCCAGCAGTACTAGCGGGAGAACGTTCTACGAGCAGTACTTC. Translated: CASSTSGRTFYEQYF.

This clonotype has a count of ten or more. Just one base apart from a much larger clone, this may be a read error. The chain joins TRBV20-1 to TRBJ1-2; D possibly corresponds to TRBD1 (6 bases). The CDR3 has 12 residues. Trimming took off 3 bases at V and 2 bases at J, with 7 bases between the two ends. The germline V gene encodes CDR1 DFQATT and CDR2 SNEGSKA (reference sequence). CDR3 DNA: TGCAGTGCTAGGGACAGCAACTATGGCTACACCTTC. Protein product: CSARDSNYGYTF.

This clonotype was recorded a few times. This chain connects TRBV20-1 to TRBJ2-4; TRBD1 aligns across 7 bases. V was clipped by 5 bases and J by 10 bases; unmatched bases: 8. The CDR3 sequence is 12 residues long. Germline CDR1 is DFQATT and CDR2 is SNEGSKA (reference sequence). Here the CDR3 DNA reads TGCAGTGCTGCCCCGACAGGGCCGATTCAGTACTTC. The encoded protein is CSAAPTGPIQYF.

This clonotype occurred a few times. The rearrangement joins TRBV4-3 to TRBJ2-3; TRBD2 is a possible D gene (5 bases). Germline values: CDR1 LGHNA, CDR2 YSLEER. There are 15 residues in the CDR3. The V gene lost 5 bases and the J gene lost 6 bases, with 18 bases spanning the gap. CDR3 bases: TGCGCCAGCAGCAGGGCTAGCATGACGAAGGATACGCAGTATTTT. Translated, it gives CASSRASMTKDTQYF.

The V call is TRBV20-1, the J call TRBJ1-2; TRBD1 matches 10 bases. The V segment lost 0 bases and the J segment 6 bases; nucleotides outside the gene matches: 4. This CDR3 comprises 14 residues. The germline CDR1 and CDR2 sequences are DFQATT and SNEGSKA (reference sequence). DNA for the CDR3: TGCAGTGCTAGAGATTTGGGACAGGGGAATGGCTACACCTTC. This encodes CSARDLGQGNGYTF.

In its sample, this clonotype was seen a few times. The genes are TRBV5-5 and TRBJ2-5; D gene uncertain. This CDR3 spans 16 amino acids. Germline V gives CDR1 SGHKS, CDR2 YYEKEE (reference sequence). The V end was cut by 1 base, the J end by 0 bases, with 13 bases between. Here the CDR3 reads CASSLFMEWYQETQYF. CDR3 bases: TGTGCCAGCAGCTTGTTTATGGAATGGTACCAAGAGACCCAGTACTTC.

The chain has TRBV20-1 and TRBJ2-1; D perhaps matches TRBD1 (6 bases). The CDR3 has 14 amino acids. Trimming removed 1 base from V and 6 bases from J, with 13 bases in between. CDR1 is DFQATT and CDR2 is SNEGSKA in the germline V gene (reference sequence). The CDR3 region has the DNA TGCAGTGCTAGAGGTGGGCAGGGGATCAATGAGCAGTTCTTC. As protein: CSARGGQGINEQFF.

This clonotype was detected only a few times. The chain employs TRBV2 and TRBJ2-7; D tentatively reads TRBD1 or TRBD2 (5 bases each). CDR1 is SNHLY, CDR2 FYNNEI, per germline. This CDR3 is built from 15 residues. The V and J ends lost 5 bases and 0 bases respectively, with 14 bases between them. The CDR3 protein is CASSWGSTLSYEQYF. CDR3 nucleotides: TGTGCCAGCAGTTGGGGGAGTACACTCTCCTACGAGCAGTACTTC.

The chain links TRBV7-8 to TRBJ2-1; D is uncertain. The ends were cut back, 6 bases at V and 0 bases at J, with 12 bases in the middle. Germline CDR1 SGHVS, CDR2 FQNEAQ. There are 15 residues in the CDR3. Written as DNA, the CDR3 is TGTGCCAGCAGGCGAGCCCCCAGCTCCTACAATGAGCAGTTCTTC. Encoded protein: CASRRAPSSYNEQFF.

In its sample, this clonotype was seen a few times. The chain links TRBV4-2 to TRBJ1-1; D call uncertain. CDR3 size: 13 residues. Per germline, CDR1 LGHNA and CDR2 YNFKEQ. V lost 2 bases and J 6 bases, leaving 10 bases between the germline ends. In nucleotides, the CDR3 is TGTGCCAGCAGCCAATCAGAGCGAGCTGAAGCTTTCTTT. Translated, it gives CASSQSERAEAFF.

A few counts support this clonotype. The chain uses TRBV27 and TRBJ2-1, with 8 bases matching TRBD2. The V segment lost 6 bases and the J segment 3 bases; nucleotides outside the gene matches: 4. Germline CDR1 and CDR2: MNHEY and SMNVEV (reference sequence). The CDR3 has 14 residues. This chain's CDR3 is CASRTAGDYNEQFF. The CDR3, as DNA: TGTGCCAGCAGGACAGCGGGAGACTACAATGAGCAGTTCTTC.

The genes are TRBV11-2 and TRBJ2-7; 7 bases fit TRBD2. In germline, CDR1 is SGHAT, CDR2 FQNNGV. The J segment lost 2 bases and the V segment lost 6 bases, leaving 1 base of the junction unmatched. This CDR3 spans 12 amino acids. CDR3 coding DNA: TGTGCCAGCAGGGGAGGGGCCTACGAGCAGTACTTC. Its protein is CASRGGAYEQYF. The full variable domain, its missing parts supplied by reference TRBV11-2 and TRBJ2-7, is EAGVAQSPRYKIIEKRQSVAFWCNPISGHATLYWYQQILGQGPKLLIQFQNNGVVDDSQLPKDRFSAERLKGVDSTLKIQPAKLEDSAVYLCASRGGAYEQYFGPGTRLTVT.

Only a few counts were recorded for this clonotype. The chain carries TRBV12-3 or TRBV12-4 and TRBJ1-1; TRBD1 aligns across 8 bases. The V segment lost 9 bases and the J segment 11 bases; nucleotides outside the gene matches: 8. CDR3 length: 11 amino acids. Written as DNA, the CDR3 is TGTGCCAGTCACACAGGGGGAACGGCTTTCTTT. This codes for CASHTGGTAFF.

V gene TRBV25-1 combines with J gene TRBJ1-4, with 7 bases that match TRBD1. CDR3 length: 15 amino acids. V lost 8 bases, J lost 8 bases, and 14 bases stayed unmatched. CDR1 is MGHDK, CDR2 SYGVNS, per germline. Here the CDR3 DNA reads TGTGCCAGCGGTCACTGGGTGGGAGGGGGCGAAAAACTGTTTTTT. Encoded protein: CASGHWVGGGEKLFF.

This clonotype has just a few counts. The chain carries TRBV13 and TRBJ2-1, with TRBD2 matching over 12 bases. CDR3 size: 16 residues. In germline, CDR1 is PRHDT, CDR2 FYEKMQ (reference sequence). The junction had 7 bases not matched to a gene; V was cut back by 4 bases and J by 6 bases. The CDR3 coding sequence is TGTGCCAGCAGCTCTGGACTAGCGGGGAGAAGCAATGAGCAGTTCTTC. It yields the protein CASSSGLAGRSNEQFF.

The chain employs TRBV28 and TRBJ2-2; 8 bases align to TRBD1. The CDR3 consists of 15 residues. Trimming at V came to 6 bases and at J to 1 base, leaving 4 bases not matched to a gene. From germline, CDR1 is MDHEN and CDR2 SYDVKM. This CDR3 reads CASSSTGENTGELFF. The CDR3 bases are TGTGCCAGCAGCTCGACAGGGGAGAACACCGGGGAGCTGTTTTTT.

This clonotype has just a few counts. The CDR3 loop reads CASSVQGYNEQFF. The CDR3, as DNA: TGTGCCAGCAGCGTACAGGGGTACAATGAGCAGTTCTTC. V usage is TRBV7-2 and J usage is TRBJ2-1; 7 bases agree with TRBD1. Germline V CDR1 and CDR2: SGHTA, FQGNSA. The CDR3 consists of 13 residues. Trimming took 5 bases from V and 4 from J; bases not matched to a gene: 2. Combining the CDR3 with reference TRBV7-2 and TRBJ2-1 gives the whole variable domain GAGVSQSPSNKVTEKGKDVELRCDPISGHTALYWYRQSLGQGLEFLIYFQGNSAPDKSGLPSDRFSAERTGGSVSTLTIQRTQQEDSAVYLCASSVQGYNEQFFGPGTRLTVL.

A few counts support this clonotype. This sequence joins TRBV12-3 or TRBV12-4 and TRBJ1-2; 8 bases are a match to TRBD1. The V gene end was trimmed by 5 bases and the J gene end by 4 bases; junction bases not matched to a gene: 9. The CDR3 consists of 15 residues. The chain's CDR3 is CASSRTGGGGYGYTF. The CDR3 nucleotides read TGTGCCAGCAGTCGAACAGGGGGAGGCGGCTATGGCTACACCTTC.

The chain recombines TRBV4-3 with TRBJ2-1, with D perhaps TRBD2 (5 bases). CDR1 and CDR2 from the germline V gene are LGHNA and YSLEER. The CDR3 runs to 15 residues. The V and J ends lost 7 bases and 6 bases respectively, with 19 bases between them. The CDR3 loop reads CASTSSLTSLNEQFF. CDR3 DNA: TGCGCCAGCACCTCAAGTTTAACTAGTCTCAATGAGCAGTTCTTC.

J is TRBJ2-7 and V is TRBV6-2 or TRBV6-3, with a possible D match to TRBD1 (5 bases). The V gene's germline CDR1 is MNHEY and CDR2 SVGEGT. The V end was cut by 2 bases, the J end by 2 bases, with 7 bases between. The CDR3 spans 13 residues. The CDR3 region is CASSYRGPYEQYF. The CDR3, as DNA: TGTGCCAGCAGTTACAGGGGTCCCTACGAGCAGTACTTC.

This clonotype was seen only once. The genes are TRBV20-1 and TRBJ2-5; 8 bases align to TRBD2. The CDR3 covers 15 residues. Germline V CDR1 and CDR2: DFQATT, SNEGSKA (reference sequence). V shed 8 bases, J shed 3 bases, and the junction held 14 bases outside the gene matches. In nucleotides, the CDR3 is TGCAGTACGGCGGTAGCGGGAAGGTGGGAAGAGACCCAGTACTTC. Translating gives CSTAVAGRWEETQYF.

This clonotype showed up just a few times. The chain is built from TRBV6-5 and TRBJ2-5; 10 bases are shared with TRBD2. V was clipped by 3 bases and J by 2 bases; unmatched bases: 3. Germline-derived CDR1 and CDR2 are MNHEY and SVGAGI. The CDR3 is 15 amino acids. For the CDR3, the DNA is TGTGCCAGCAGTTATGAGCGGGAGGGACAAGAGACCCAGTACTTC. Translation gives CASSYEREGQETQYF.

To note about this clonotype: One base away lies a much larger clone, so this may be a sequencing read error. This chain uses TRBV6-5 with TRBJ2-7; 8 bases are shared with TRBD1. This CDR3 contains 14 residues. Germline V gene lookup returns CDR1 MNHEY and CDR2 SVGAGI. With V trimmed by 1 base and J by 2 bases, 1 base remained unmatched. The DNA of the CDR3 is TGTGCCAGCAGTTACTTGACAGGGGCCTACGAGCAGTACTTC. It codes for CASSYLTGAYEQYF.

The chain couples TRBV6-2 or TRBV6-3 to TRBJ2-7; D is tentatively TRBD1 or TRBD2 (5 bases each). V dropped 4 bases and J dropped 6 bases, with 10 bases sitting between them. Germline lookup yields CDR1 MNHEY and CDR2 SVGEGT. The CDR3 is made up of 12 amino acids. The DNA for the CDR3 is TGTGCCAGCAGTTTGGGACCCACCGAGCAGTACTTC. Its protein product is CASSLGPTEQYF.

This clonotype was seen many times. The CDR3 protein is CSASSGRAGKLFF. The CDR3 DNA reads TGCAGTGCTAGTTCCGGGAGGGCGGGAAAACTGTTTTTT. V is TRBV20-1 and J is TRBJ1-4; no clear D. The V gene's germline CDR1 is DFQATT and CDR2 SNEGSKA (reference sequence). V lost 3 bases to trimming and J lost 10 bases, with 15 bases between them. The CDR3 runs to 13 residues.

This clonotype was found a few times. The chain couples TRBV15 to TRBJ1-1, with 7 positions matching TRBD1. The CDR3 totals 17 residues. The V gene's germline CDR1 is LNHNV and CDR2 YYDKDF (reference sequence). The V gene end was trimmed by 0 bases and the J gene end by 3 bases; junction bases not matched to a gene: 10. CDR3 sequence reads: CATSRDVDRVWDTEAFF. The CDR3 DNA is TGTGCCACCAGCAGAGATGTTGACAGGGTATGGGACACTGAAGCTTTCTTT.